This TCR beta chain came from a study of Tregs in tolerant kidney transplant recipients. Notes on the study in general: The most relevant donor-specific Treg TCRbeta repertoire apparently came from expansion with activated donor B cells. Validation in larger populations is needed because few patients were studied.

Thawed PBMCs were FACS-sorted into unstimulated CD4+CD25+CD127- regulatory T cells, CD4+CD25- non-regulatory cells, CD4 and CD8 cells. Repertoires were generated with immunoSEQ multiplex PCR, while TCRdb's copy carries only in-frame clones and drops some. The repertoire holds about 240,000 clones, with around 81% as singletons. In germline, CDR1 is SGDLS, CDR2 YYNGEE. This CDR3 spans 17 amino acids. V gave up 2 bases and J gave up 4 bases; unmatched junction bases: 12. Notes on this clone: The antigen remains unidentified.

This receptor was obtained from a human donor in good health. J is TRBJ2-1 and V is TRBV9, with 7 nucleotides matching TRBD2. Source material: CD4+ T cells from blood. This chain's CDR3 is CASSVAPGASGYNEQFF. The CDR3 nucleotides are TGTGCCAGCAGCGTCGCACCCGGGGCTAGCGGATACAATGAGCAGTTCTTC.